Shown below are 2 T cell receptor beta chains from a single sample sequenced in a study of cytomegalovirus exposure and HLA in healthy donors. The PCR ran on 60 Vbeta and 13 Jbeta primers. The table came from immunoSEQ multiplex PCR; TCRdb's copy has only in-frame clones and leaves some out. Of over 40,000 clones in the sample, roughly 90% were seen once. The specimen was PBMCs. The receptor set was obtained from a woman aged 40 to 50 in good health and CMV-seropositive.

The rearrangement joins TRBV5-1 to TRBJ2-5, with 8 nucleotides matching TRBD1. Losses at the gene ends were 4 bases for V and 1 base for J; bases not matched to a gene: 6. The CDR3 runs 15 residues. Per the germline V gene, CDR1 is SGHRS and CDR2 is YFSETQ. CDR3: CASSGRTGGQETQYF. The CDR3 DNA sequence: TGCGCCAGCAGCGGACGAACAGGGGGCCAAGAGACCCAGTACTTC.

This chain joins TRBV5-1 and TRBJ2-7; TRBD1 agrees at 7 bases. Germline assignment: CDR1 SGHRS and CDR2 YFSETQ. The CDR3 is made up of 17 amino acids. V shed 4 bases and J 1 base; nucleotides not matched to a gene: 14. The CDR3 sequence: CASSLPERDSWSYEQYF. Written as DNA, the CDR3 is TGCGCCAGCAGCCTGCCGGAAAGGGACAGTTGGTCCTACGAGCAGTACTTC.